A selection of T cell receptor beta chains follows, all from one sample in a study of T-cell reconstitution after alpha-beta-depleted transplantation in children. TCRdb reprocessed the PCR reads via MiXCR and lists one record per CDR3 protein. The profile shows a few hundred thousand distinct CDR3 sequences, about 8.8% of them singletons. Sequencing was performed on PBMCs from the stem cell graft donor, taken from the stem cell graft. These receptors came from a human donor who donated a stem cell graft to a child with SCID. CDR3s include the opening cysteine and the closing phenylalanine or tryptophan. The D gene is left open where the match is weak. The size of a clone is reported for some rows only, either as once, few or many, or as a class for expanded clones.

j_gene: TRBJ1-1; abundance: NA; d_gene: NA; v_gene: TRBV7-2; CDR3nt: TGTGCCAGCAGCTTAGGACGACGTGCCACTGAAGCTTTCTTT; CDR3aa: CASSLGRRATEAFF
j_gene: TRBJ2-7; abundance: many; d_gene: TRBD2; v_gene: TRBV20-1; CDR3nt: TGCAGTGCGGTAGCGGGGGCGTCGAACGAGCAGTACTTC; CDR3aa: CSAVAGASNEQYF
j_gene: TRBJ1-2; abundance: many; d_gene: NA; v_gene: TRBV6-1; CDR3nt: TGTGCCAGCAGTGAATACAGCTATGGCTACACCTTC; CDR3aa: CASSEYSYGYTF
j_gene: TRBJ2-1; abundance: many; d_gene: NA; v_gene: TRBV7-2; CDR3nt: TGTGCCAGCAGCCCCCCACTAGTCAATGAGCAGTTCTTC; CDR3aa: CASSPPLVNEQFF
j_gene: TRBJ2-2; abundance: many; d_gene: NA; v_gene: TRBV12-3/TRBV12-4; CDR3nt: TGTGCCAGCAGTTCCGGGGACACCGGAACCGGGGAGCTGTTTTTT; CDR3aa: CASSSGDTGTGELFF
j_gene: TRBJ1-1; abundance: many; d_gene: NA; v_gene: TRBV5-1; CDR3nt: TGCGCCAGCTTCCAGACAGACACGAACACTGAAGCTTTCTTT; CDR3aa: CASFQTDTNTEAFF
j_gene: TRBJ2-3; abundance: many; d_gene: NA; v_gene: TRBV5-1; CDR3nt: TGCGCCAGCAGCTCCGCCTCTCGCACAGATACGCAGTATTTT; CDR3aa: CASSSASRTDTQYF
j_gene: TRBJ1-1; abundance: NA; d_gene: TRBD1; v_gene: TRBV3-1; CDR3nt: TGTGCCAGCAGCCAGTCGGGGGGGACAGATAACCAAGCTTTCTTT; CDR3aa: CASSQSGGTDNQAFF
j_gene: TRBJ1-1; abundance: many; d_gene: TRBD1; v_gene: TRBV24-1; CDR3nt: TGTGCCACCAGTGATCCTGGGACAGGGAACACTGAAGCTTTCTTT; CDR3aa: CATSDPGTGNTEAFF
j_gene: TRBJ2-7; abundance: few; d_gene: TRBD2; v_gene: TRBV5-1; CDR3nt: TGCGCCAGCAGCGTGAGGACTAGCGGGAACTTCTTAGAGCTCTACGAGCAGTACTTC; CDR3aa: CASSVRTSGNFLELYEQYF
j_gene: TRBJ1-5; abundance: many; d_gene: TRBD1; v_gene: TRBV5-1; CDR3nt: TGCGCCAGCAGCGAAGGGACAGGGGCTCCCAATCAGCCCCAGCATTTT; CDR3aa: CASSEGTGAPNQPQHF
j_gene: TRBJ2-2; abundance: many; d_gene: TRBD1; v_gene: TRBV20-1; CDR3nt: TGCAGTGCCCAGGGACAGCCCACCGGGGAGCTGTTTTTT; CDR3aa: CSAQGQPTGELFF
j_gene: TRBJ1-3; abundance: many; d_gene: NA; v_gene: TRBV5-1; CDR3nt: TGCGCCAGCAGCTTGTCGTCAGGGAAGGCTGGAAACACCATATATTTT; CDR3aa: CASSLSSGKAGNTIYF
j_gene: TRBJ1-5; abundance: many; d_gene: NA; v_gene: TRBV20-1; CDR3nt: TGCAGTGCTAGTGGCGGGGGGCGAGCGCCCCAGCATTTT; CDR3aa: CSASGGGRAPQHF
j_gene: TRBJ1-1; abundance: many; d_gene: NA; v_gene: TRBV5-1; CDR3nt: TGCGCCAGCAGCTTGGGCGGGAACGTAAGAGCTTTCTTT; CDR3aa: CASSLGGNVRAFF
j_gene: TRBJ2-5; abundance: NA; d_gene: TRBD2; v_gene: TRBV27; CDR3nt: TGTGCCAGCAGCCCAGGACTAGCGGGGGGGCCTTTGGAGACCCAGTACTTC; CDR3aa: CASSPGLAGGPLETQYF
j_gene: TRBJ1-2; abundance: many; d_gene: TRBD1; v_gene: TRBV3-1; CDR3nt: TGTGCCAGCAGCCCAGGGGGAAGTAGGGATCGTTTCGATGGCTACACCTTC; CDR3aa: CASSPGGSRDRFDGYTF
j_gene: TRBJ1-1; abundance: many; d_gene: NA; v_gene: TRBV10-3; CDR3nt: TGTGCCATCAGTGAGTCGGGCCCACCGGGGAACACTGAAGCTTTCTTT; CDR3aa: CAISESGPPGNTEAFF
j_gene: TRBJ1-4; abundance: many; d_gene: TRBD1; v_gene: TRBV5-1; CDR3nt: TGCGCCAGCAGCTCGGACAGGGCACATCGAGGAGAAAAACTGTTTTTT; CDR3aa: CASSSDRAHRGEKLFF
j_gene: TRBJ1-1; abundance: many; d_gene: NA; v_gene: TRBV7-2; CDR3nt: TGTGCCAGCAGCGTCCCGGGGAACACTGAAGCTTTCTTT; CDR3aa: CASSVPGNTEAFF
j_gene: TRBJ2-5; abundance: many; d_gene: TRBD2; v_gene: TRBV7-2; CDR3nt: TGTGCCAGCAGTTCGGGACTAGAGCGGGAGACCCAGTACTTC; CDR3aa: CASSSGLERETQYF
j_gene: TRBJ1-5; abundance: many; d_gene: NA; v_gene: TRBV12-3/TRBV12-4; CDR3nt: TGTGCCAGCAGTGAAGAGGGCTCAGCAAGTAGCAATCAGCCCCAGCATTTT; CDR3aa: CASSEEGSASSNQPQHF
j_gene: TRBJ1-1; abundance: many; d_gene: NA; v_gene: TRBV7-8; CDR3nt: TGTGCCAGCAGCTTAATTCCGCAAGGAGATGCTTTCTTT; CDR3aa: CASSLIPQGDAFF
j_gene: TRBJ1-5; abundance: many; d_gene: TRBD1; v_gene: TRBV27; CDR3nt: TGTGCCAGCCCGGACAGGGGGCAAGGACAGCCCCAGCATTTT; CDR3aa: CASPDRGQGQPQHF
j_gene: TRBJ1-1; abundance: many; d_gene: NA; v_gene: TRBV14; CDR3nt: TGTGCCAGCAGCCAAGGGGGGCGATTGACTGAAGCTTTCTTT; CDR3aa: CASSQGGRLTEAFF
j_gene: TRBJ2-5; abundance: many; d_gene: NA; v_gene: TRBV7-6; CDR3nt: TGTGCCAGCAGCCCCGGACAGACCCGAGAGACCCAGTACTTC; CDR3aa: CASSPGQTRETQYF
j_gene: TRBJ1-5; abundance: many; d_gene: TRBD1; v_gene: TRBV12-3/TRBV12-4; CDR3nt: TGTGCCAGCAGATCCCACAGGGGGCGAGGGGATCAGCCCCAGCATTTT; CDR3aa: CASRSHRGRGDQPQHF
j_gene: TRBJ2-1; abundance: many; d_gene: NA; v_gene: TRBV6-1; CDR3nt: TGTGCCAGCAGTGAAGCCCAGCGAGGACGGAATGAGCAGTTCTTC; CDR3aa: CASSEAQRGRNEQFF
j_gene: TRBJ2-5; abundance: many; d_gene: NA; v_gene: TRBV29-1; CDR3nt: TGCAGCGTGGACTCGGGATCCCAGTACTTC; CDR3aa: CSVDSGSQYF
j_gene: TRBJ2-2; abundance: many; d_gene: NA; v_gene: TRBV20-1; CDR3nt: TGCAGTGCTTCTCTTACAGGGTCAGGCACCGGGGAGCTGTTTTTT; CDR3aa: CSASLTGSGTGELFF
j_gene: TRBJ1-5; abundance: few; d_gene: NA; v_gene: TRBV6-5; CDR3nt: TGTGCCAGCAGTTACTCCCTTAGCAATCAGCCCCAGCATTTT; CDR3aa: CASSYSLSNQPQHF
j_gene: TRBJ2-2; abundance: many; d_gene: NA; v_gene: TRBV7-8; CDR3nt: TGTGCCAGCAGCTTAACGGGCTTAGTCTTGGAGCTGTTTTTT; CDR3aa: CASSLTGLVLELFF
j_gene: TRBJ2-1; abundance: many; d_gene: TRBD2; v_gene: TRBV20-1; CDR3nt: TGCAGTGCTAGCTTCCAGCGGGGGGCCGGTACAGATGAGCAGTTCTTC; CDR3aa: CSASFQRGAGTDEQFF
j_gene: TRBJ1-1; abundance: many; d_gene: NA; v_gene: TRBV20-1; CDR3nt: TGCAGTGCTGGATACGACACCGACACTGAAGCTTTCTTT; CDR3aa: CSAGYDTDTEAFF
j_gene: TRBJ2-1; abundance: many; d_gene: TRBD1; v_gene: TRBV20-1; CDR3nt: TGCAGTGCTGAACCCCCGGGACAGGGGAATGAGCAGTTCTTC; CDR3aa: CSAEPPGQGNEQFF
j_gene: TRBJ1-4; abundance: many; d_gene: NA; v_gene: TRBV5-1; CDR3nt: TGCGCCAGCAGCTTGGGTCCAGGGGCCGTTAATGAAAAACTGTTTTTT; CDR3aa: CASSLGPGAVNEKLFF
j_gene: TRBJ1-2; abundance: many; d_gene: NA; v_gene: TRBV5-1; CDR3nt: TGCGCCAGCAGTCGGGACGGATACCAGGGCTACACCTTC; CDR3aa: CASSRDGYQGYTF
j_gene: TRBJ2-3; abundance: many; d_gene: NA; v_gene: TRBV20-1; CDR3nt: TGCAGTGCCCCGGCTGCGACCACAGATACGCAGTATTTT; CDR3aa: CSAPAATTDTQYF
j_gene: TRBJ2-1; abundance: many; d_gene: NA; v_gene: TRBV20-1; CDR3nt: TGCAGTGCTAGACTACAAGACAATGAGCAGTTCTTC; CDR3aa: CSARLQDNEQFF
j_gene: TRBJ2-7; abundance: many; d_gene: TRBD1; v_gene: TRBV10-2; CDR3nt: TGCGCCAGCAGTGACAGGGGGCTTGAGCAGTACTTC; CDR3aa: CASSDRGLEQYF
j_gene: TRBJ2-5; abundance: many; d_gene: NA; v_gene: TRBV20-1; CDR3nt: TGCAGTGCTCCGAGGGGCGAGACCCAGTACTTC; CDR3aa: CSAPRGETQYF
j_gene: TRBJ2-1; abundance: many; d_gene: TRBD1; v_gene: TRBV7-9; CDR3nt: TGTGCCAGCGTCCCGGGCAGGGGGCTGCATGAGCAGTTCTTC; CDR3aa: CASVPGRGLHEQFF
j_gene: TRBJ2-1; abundance: NA; d_gene: NA; v_gene: TRBV15; CDR3nt: TGTGCCACCAGCAGACGCCGGGTCCTCATCCCCGAGCAGTTCTTC; CDR3aa: CATSRRRVLIPEQFF
j_gene: TRBJ2-2; abundance: few; d_gene: NA; v_gene: TRBV12-3/TRBV12-4; CDR3nt: TGTGCCAGCAGTTCCAATAGGGGCTACGGGGAGCTGTTTTTT; CDR3aa: CASSSNRGYGELFF
j_gene: TRBJ2-7; abundance: NA; d_gene: TRBD1; v_gene: TRBV20-1; CDR3nt: TGCAGTGCTGTCCGGGACAGGGGCTACGAGCAGTACTTC; CDR3aa: CSAVRDRGYEQYF
j_gene: TRBJ2-1; abundance: NA; d_gene: TRBD1; v_gene: TRBV20-1; CDR3nt: TGCAGTGCTAGAGATGGGACAGGGGTAGTCAATGAGCAGTTCTTC; CDR3aa: CSARDGTGVVNEQFF
j_gene: TRBJ1-2; abundance: many; d_gene: NA; v_gene: TRBV20-1; CDR3nt: TGCAGTGCCATCGACACGGGGGTTGGCTACACCTTC; CDR3aa: CSAIDTGVGYTF
j_gene: TRBJ1-4; abundance: NA; d_gene: NA; v_gene: TRBV7-6; CDR3nt: TGTGCCAGCAGCTTAGCCCGGGGACTCAATGAAAAACTGTTTTTT; CDR3aa: CASSLARGLNEKLFF
j_gene: TRBJ2-4; abundance: many; d_gene: NA; v_gene: TRBV7-2; CDR3nt: TGTGCCAGCACCGTTTGGGGGGGGCAAAACATTCAGTACTTC; CDR3aa: CASTVWGGQNIQYF
j_gene: TRBJ2-1; abundance: many; d_gene: TRBD1; v_gene: TRBV29-1; CDR3nt: TGCAGCGTTGGACAGGGGAGGTACAATGAGCAGTTCTTC; CDR3aa: CSVGQGRYNEQFF
j_gene: TRBJ2-1; abundance: many; d_gene: NA; v_gene: TRBV4-1; CDR3nt: TGCGCCAGCAGCCAAAAGGGTCACCCCAACCGGAATGAGCAGTTCTTC; CDR3aa: CASSQKGHPNRNEQFF
j_gene: TRBJ2-1; abundance: many; d_gene: TRBD2; v_gene: TRBV7-8; CDR3nt: TGTGCCAGCAGCTTAGTGGTGGCTAGCGGGAGCTCCTACAATGAGCAGTTCTTC; CDR3aa: CASSLVVASGSSYNEQFF
j_gene: TRBJ2-3; abundance: many; d_gene: TRBD2; v_gene: TRBV5-1; CDR3nt: TGCGCCAGCAGCTTAGGTGGGGAGGGGCCCTCGGATACGCAGTATTTT; CDR3aa: CASSLGGEGPSDTQYF